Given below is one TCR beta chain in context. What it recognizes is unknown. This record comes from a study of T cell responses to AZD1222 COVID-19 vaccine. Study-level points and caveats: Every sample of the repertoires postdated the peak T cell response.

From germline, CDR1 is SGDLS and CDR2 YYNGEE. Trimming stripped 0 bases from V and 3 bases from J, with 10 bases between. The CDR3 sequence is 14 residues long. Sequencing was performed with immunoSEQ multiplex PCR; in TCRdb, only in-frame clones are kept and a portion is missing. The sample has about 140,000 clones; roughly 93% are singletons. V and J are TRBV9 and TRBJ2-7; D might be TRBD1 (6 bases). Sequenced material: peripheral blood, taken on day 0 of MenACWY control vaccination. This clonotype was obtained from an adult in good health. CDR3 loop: CASSVGGQNYEQYF. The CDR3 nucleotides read TGTGCCAGCAGCGTAGGAGGACAGAACTACGAGCAGTACTTC. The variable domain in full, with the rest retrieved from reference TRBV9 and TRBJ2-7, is DSGVTQTPKHLITATGQRVTLRCSPRSGDLSVYWYQQSLDQGLQFLIQYYNGEERAKGNILERFSAQQFPDLHSELNLSSLELGDSALYFCASSVGGQNYEQYFGPGTRLTVT.